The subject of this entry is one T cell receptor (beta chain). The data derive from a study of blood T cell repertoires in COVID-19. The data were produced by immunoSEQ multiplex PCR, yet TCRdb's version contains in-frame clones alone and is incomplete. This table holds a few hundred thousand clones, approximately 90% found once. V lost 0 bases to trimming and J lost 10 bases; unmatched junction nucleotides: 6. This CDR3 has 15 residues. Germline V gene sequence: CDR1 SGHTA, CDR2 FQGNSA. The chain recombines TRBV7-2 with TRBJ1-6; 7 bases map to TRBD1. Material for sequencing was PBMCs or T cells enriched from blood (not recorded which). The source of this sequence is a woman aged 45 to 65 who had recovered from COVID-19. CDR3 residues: CASSLAVQGWSPLHF. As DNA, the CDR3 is TGTGCCAGCAGCTTAGCCGTACAGGGGTGGTCACCCCTCCACTTT.